This entry features one T cell receptor beta chain sequence. The record originates from a study of early stage breast cancer tumors. Assay: immunoSEQ multiplex PCR; the TCRdb copy retains only in-frame clones and omits some. The profile shows tens of thousands of clones, just over 90% of them singletons. Germline V lookup: CDR1 GTSNPN, CDR2 SVGIG (reference sequence). The CDR3 has 11 amino acids. V was cut by 0 bases and J by 6 bases, with 6 bases left in between. This clonotype was sampled from an older person with breast cancer. This chain uses TRBV30 with TRBJ2-7, with unresolved D. The sequenced sample was blood. CDR3 residues: CAWSVAFEQYF. CDR3 coding DNA: TGTGCCTGGAGTGTAGCATTCGAGCAGTACTTC.